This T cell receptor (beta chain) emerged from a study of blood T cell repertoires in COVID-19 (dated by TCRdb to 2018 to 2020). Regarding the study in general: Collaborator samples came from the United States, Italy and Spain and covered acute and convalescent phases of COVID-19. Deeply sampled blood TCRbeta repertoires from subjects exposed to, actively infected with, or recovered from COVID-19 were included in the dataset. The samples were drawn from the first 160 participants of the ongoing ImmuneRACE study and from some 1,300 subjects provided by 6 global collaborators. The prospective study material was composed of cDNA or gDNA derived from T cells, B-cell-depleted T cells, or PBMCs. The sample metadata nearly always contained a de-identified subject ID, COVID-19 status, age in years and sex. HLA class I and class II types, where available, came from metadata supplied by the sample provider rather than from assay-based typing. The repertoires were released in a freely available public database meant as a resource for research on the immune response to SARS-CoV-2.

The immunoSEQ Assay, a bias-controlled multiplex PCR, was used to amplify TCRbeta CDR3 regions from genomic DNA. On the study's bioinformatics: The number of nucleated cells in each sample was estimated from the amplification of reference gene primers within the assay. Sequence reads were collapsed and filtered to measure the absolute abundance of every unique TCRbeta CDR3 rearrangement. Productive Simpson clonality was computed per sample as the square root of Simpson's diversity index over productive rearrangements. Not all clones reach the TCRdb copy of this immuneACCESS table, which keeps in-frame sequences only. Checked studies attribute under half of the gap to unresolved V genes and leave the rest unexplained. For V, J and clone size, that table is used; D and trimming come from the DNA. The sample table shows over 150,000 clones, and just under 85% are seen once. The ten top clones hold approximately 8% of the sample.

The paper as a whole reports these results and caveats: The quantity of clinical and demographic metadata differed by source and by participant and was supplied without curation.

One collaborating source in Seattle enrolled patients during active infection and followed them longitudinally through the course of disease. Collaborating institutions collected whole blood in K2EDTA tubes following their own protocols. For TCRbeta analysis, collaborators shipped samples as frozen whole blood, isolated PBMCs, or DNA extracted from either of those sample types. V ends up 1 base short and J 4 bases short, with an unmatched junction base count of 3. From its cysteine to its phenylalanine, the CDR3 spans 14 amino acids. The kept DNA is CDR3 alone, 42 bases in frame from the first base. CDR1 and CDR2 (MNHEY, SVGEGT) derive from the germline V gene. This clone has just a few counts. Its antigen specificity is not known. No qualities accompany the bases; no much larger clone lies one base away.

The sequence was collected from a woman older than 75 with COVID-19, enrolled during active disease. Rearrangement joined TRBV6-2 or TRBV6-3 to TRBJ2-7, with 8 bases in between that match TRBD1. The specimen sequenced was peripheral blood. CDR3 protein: CASSYWDRRYEQYF. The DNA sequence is TGTGCCAGCAGTTACTGGGACAGGAGGTACGAGCAGTACTTC.